This TCR beta chain was captured in a study of T cells in Graves' hyperthyroidism and ophthalmopathy. Study context: Peripheral blood specimens were obtained at initial diagnosis, prior to any treatment.

Germline loops: CDR1 ENHRY, CDR2 SYGVKD. CDR3 length: 14 amino acids. Trimming removed 6 bases at V and 2 bases at J, with 11 bases between. What was amplified from RNA transcripts were TCR beta CDR3 regions. First-round RT-PCR targeting the TCR CDR3 was performed with the HTBI primer set. TCRdb re-analysed the multiplex PCR reads in MiXCR, keeping a single row per CDR3 protein. Among about 570,000 distinct CDR3 sequences listed, 12% to 15% were seen once. Investigators excluded patients with uncontrolled infection, other autoimmune disease, pregnancy or lactation. V is TRBV10-3 and J is TRBJ1-5; possible D gene TRBD1, 5 bases. The sample consisted of blood. The origin of this receptor is a woman in her thirties or forties with Graves' hyperthyroidism. The CDR3 region is CAIRGDGGNQPQHF. The DNA of the CDR3 is TGTGCCATCAGGGGGGACGGTGGCAATCAGCCCCAGCATTTT.